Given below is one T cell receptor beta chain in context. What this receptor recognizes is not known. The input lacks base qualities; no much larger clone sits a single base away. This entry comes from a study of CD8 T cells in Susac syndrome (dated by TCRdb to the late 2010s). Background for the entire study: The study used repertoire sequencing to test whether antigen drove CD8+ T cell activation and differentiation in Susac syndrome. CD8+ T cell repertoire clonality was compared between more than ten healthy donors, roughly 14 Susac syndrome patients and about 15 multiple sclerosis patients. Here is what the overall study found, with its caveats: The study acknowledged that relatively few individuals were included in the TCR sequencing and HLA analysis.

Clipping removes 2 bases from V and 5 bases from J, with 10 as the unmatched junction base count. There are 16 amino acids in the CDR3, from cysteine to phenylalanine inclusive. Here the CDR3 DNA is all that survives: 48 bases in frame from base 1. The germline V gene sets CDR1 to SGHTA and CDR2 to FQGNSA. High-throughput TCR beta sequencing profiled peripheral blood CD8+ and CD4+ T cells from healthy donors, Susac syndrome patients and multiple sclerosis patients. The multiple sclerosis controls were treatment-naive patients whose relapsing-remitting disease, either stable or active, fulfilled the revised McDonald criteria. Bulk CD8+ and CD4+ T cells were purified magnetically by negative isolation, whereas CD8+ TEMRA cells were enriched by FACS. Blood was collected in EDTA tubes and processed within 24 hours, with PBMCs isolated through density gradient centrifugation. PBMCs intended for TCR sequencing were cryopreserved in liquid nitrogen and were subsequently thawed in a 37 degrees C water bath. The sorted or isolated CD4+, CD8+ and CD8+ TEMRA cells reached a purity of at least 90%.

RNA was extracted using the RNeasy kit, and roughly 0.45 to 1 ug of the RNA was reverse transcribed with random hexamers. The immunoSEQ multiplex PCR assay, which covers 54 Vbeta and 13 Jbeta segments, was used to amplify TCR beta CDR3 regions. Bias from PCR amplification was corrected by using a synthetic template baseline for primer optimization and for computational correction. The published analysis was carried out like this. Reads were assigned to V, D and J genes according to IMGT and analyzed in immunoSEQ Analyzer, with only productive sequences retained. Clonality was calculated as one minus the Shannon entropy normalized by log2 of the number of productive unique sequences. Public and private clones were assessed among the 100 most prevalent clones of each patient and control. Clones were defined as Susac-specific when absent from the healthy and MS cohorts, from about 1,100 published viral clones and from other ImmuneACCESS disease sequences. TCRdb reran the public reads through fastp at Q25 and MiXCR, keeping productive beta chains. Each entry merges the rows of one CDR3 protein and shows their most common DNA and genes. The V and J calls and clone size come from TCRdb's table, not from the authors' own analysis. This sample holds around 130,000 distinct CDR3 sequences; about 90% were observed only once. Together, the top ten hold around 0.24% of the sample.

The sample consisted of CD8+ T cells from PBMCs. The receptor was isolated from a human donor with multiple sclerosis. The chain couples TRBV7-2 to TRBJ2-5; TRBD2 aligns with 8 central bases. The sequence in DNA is TGTGCCAGCAGCTTAAGCATTCATAGCGGGAAGGAGACCCAGTACTTC. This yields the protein CASSLSIHSGKETQYF.